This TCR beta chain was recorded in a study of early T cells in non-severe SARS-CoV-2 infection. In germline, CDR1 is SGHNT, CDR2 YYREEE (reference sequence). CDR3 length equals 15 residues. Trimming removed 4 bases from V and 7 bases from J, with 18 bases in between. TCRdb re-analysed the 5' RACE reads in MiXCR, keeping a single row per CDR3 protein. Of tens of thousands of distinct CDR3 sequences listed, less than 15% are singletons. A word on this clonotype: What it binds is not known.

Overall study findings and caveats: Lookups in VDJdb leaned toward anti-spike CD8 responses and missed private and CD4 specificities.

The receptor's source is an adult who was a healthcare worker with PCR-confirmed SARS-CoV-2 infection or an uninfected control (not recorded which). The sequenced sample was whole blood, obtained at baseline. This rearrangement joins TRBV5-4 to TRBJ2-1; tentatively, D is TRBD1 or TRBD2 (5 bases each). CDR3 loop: CASSLPGWRGNEQFF. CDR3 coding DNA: TGTGCCAGCAGCCTGCCAGGGTGGCGAGGGAATGAGCAGTTCTTC. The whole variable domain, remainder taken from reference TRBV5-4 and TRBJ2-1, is ETGVTQSPTHLIKTRGQQVTLRCSSQSGHNTVSWYQQALGQGPQFIFQYYREEENGRGNFPPRFSGLQFPNYSSELNVNALELDDSALYLCASSLPGWRGNEQFFGPGTRLTVL.